Listed below are T cell receptor beta chains from one sample, sequenced in a study of T cell responses to AZD1222 COVID-19 vaccine. The table came from immunoSEQ multiplex PCR; TCRdb's copy has only in-frame clones and leaves some out. The table lists about 110,000 clones, roughly nine tenths of them singletons, with less than 6% in the top ten. Source: peripheral blood, taken on day 0 of AZD1222 vaccination. These receptors came from an adult in good health. CDR3s include the opening cysteine and the closing phenylalanine or tryptophan. A D gene is named only where the DNA matches it firmly. The size entry is marked missing in some rows and otherwise reads once, few, many or a size class.

V gene	J gene	D gene	clone size	CDR3 protein	CDR3 DNA
TRBV27	TRBJ1-1	TRBD1	-	CASGGQGIYTEAFF	TGTGCCAGCGGGGGACAGGGGATATACACTGAAGCTTTCTTT
TRBV28	TRBJ2-7	-	-	CASSFQQGGEQYF	TGTGCCAGCAGTTTCCAACAGGGCGGCGAGCAGTACTTC
TRBV23-1	TRBJ2-5	-	few	CACRLAQECETQYF	TGCGCCTGCCGGCTAGCTCAAGAATGCGAGACCCAGTACTTC
TRBV25-1	TRBJ1-2	-	-	CASSPLGHLYGYTF	TGTGCCAGCAGTCCTCTGGGACATCTCTATGGCTACACCTTC
TRBV5-5	TRBJ1-1	-	-	CASSPSTDTEAFF	TGTGCCAGCAGCCCGTCGACGGACACTGAAGCTTTCTTT
TRBV5-8	TRBJ1-5	-	once	CASSLVDSNQPQHF	TGTGCCAGCAGCTTGGTTGATAGCAATCAGCCCCAGCATTTT
TRBV28	TRBJ2-2	TRBD2	-	CASLGRGGSGELFF	TGTGCCAGCCTCGGGAGGGGGGGCAGCGGGGAGCTGTTTTTT
TRBV5-4	TRBJ2-3	-	once	CASSLQRSTDTQYF	TGTGCCAGCAGCTTGCAGCGGAGCACAGATACGCAGTATTTT
TRBV9	TRBJ2-7	-	-	CASSGVVYGPGEQYF	TGTGCCAGCAGCGGGGTTGTCTATGGTCCGGGCGAGCAGTACTTC
TRBV7-3	TRBJ2-1	TRBD2	-	CASSSRTSGSVSLNEQFF	TGTGCCAGCAGCTCCCGGACTAGCGGGAGTGTTTCCCTCAATGAGCAGTTCTTC
TRBV6-5	TRBJ1-1	TRBD1	-	CASSYRQGAGTEAFF	TGTGCCAGCAGTTACCGCCAGGGGGCAGGCACTGAAGCTTTCTTT
TRBV25-1	TRBJ1-2	-	-	CASSEAGFYGYTF	TGTGCCAGCAGTGAGGCAGGGTTCTATGGCTACACCTTC
TRBV20-1	TRBJ2-1	-	once	CSASDYNEQFF	TGCAGTGCTAGCGACTACAATGAGCAGTTCTTC
TRBV27	TRBJ2-5	-	-	CASGGTAQETQYF	TGTGCCAGCGGCGGGACAGCCCAAGAGACCCAGTACTTC
TRBV7-2	TRBJ1-2	-	-	CASSLVLQGGYTF	TGTGCCAGCAGCTTAGTGCTCCAGGGGGGCTACACCTTC
TRBV6-5	TRBJ1-6	-	-	CASTGYNSPLHF	TGTGCCAGCACCGGGTACAATTCACCCCTCCACTTT
TRBV20-1	TRBJ1-1	-	-	CSARDDREAFF	TGCAGTGCTAGAGATGACAGAGAAGCTTTCTTT
TRBV7-9	TRBJ1-3	-	-	CASSFERGGNTIYF	TGTGCCAGCAGCTTTGAAAGGGGGGGAAACACCATATATTTT
TRBV5-6	TRBJ1-2	-	-	CASSPRGAYGYTF	TGTGCCAGCAGCCCCCGGGGGGCCTATGGCTACACCTTC
TRBV3-1/TRBV3-2	TRBJ2-7	-	-	CASSQLLRDEQYF	TGTGCCAGCAGCCAACTCCTTCGGGACGAGCAGTACTTC
TRBV30	TRBJ1-1	TRBD1	-	CAWSTYIQGGTEAFF	TGTGCCTGGAGTACGTACATCCAGGGGGGGACTGAAGCTTTCTTT
TRBV5-4	TRBJ1-5	TRBD1	few	CASSTQGIGQPQHF	TGTGCCAGCAGCACACAGGGGATTGGGCAGCCCCAGCATTTT
TRBV4-3	TRBJ2-7	TRBD2	-	CASSPALASGSHEQYF	TGCGCCAGCAGCCCAGCTCTGGCTAGCGGGAGCCACGAGCAGTACTTC
TRBV20-1	TRBJ2-7	-	-	CSASKAEYEQYF	TGCAGTGCTAGTAAAGCAGAATACGAGCAGTACTTC
TRBV7-3	TRBJ2-7	-	once	CASSSSPGAQYF	TGTGCCAGCAGCTCCTCCCCGGGAGCGCAGTACTTC
TRBV5-1	TRBJ1-2	-	once	CASSLGSVTYGYTF	TGCGCCAGCAGCTTGGGATCGGTTACTTATGGCTACACCTTC
TRBV27	TRBJ1-2	TRBD1	-	CASSLRTGARGYTF	TGTGCCAGCAGTTTGAGGACAGGGGCTCGCGGCTACACCTTC
TRBV10-2	TRBJ2-7	TRBD1	-	CASSAPTDRGSYEQYF	TGCGCCAGCAGTGCCCCCACCGACAGGGGTTCCTACGAGCAGTACTTC
TRBV28	TRBJ2-7	-	-	CASSSPSSYEQYF	TGTGCCAGCAGTTCGCCGAGCTCCTACGAGCAGTACTTC
TRBV5-1	TRBJ2-1	-	-	CASSLGVYNEQFF	TGCGCCAGCAGCCTAGGGGTCTACAATGAGCAGTTCTTC
TRBV18	TRBJ2-5	-	once	CASSPPGVETQYF	TGTGCCAGCTCACCACCAGGGGTTGAGACCCAGTACTTC
TRBV11-3	TRBJ1-6	TRBD1	-	CASSQGQEGSPLHF	TGTGCCAGCAGCCAGGGACAGGAAGGTTCACCCCTCCACTTT
TRBV7-9	TRBJ1-4	TRBD1	-	CASSGTGGYEKLFF	TGTGCCAGCAGCGGGACAGGGGGTTATGAAAAACTGTTTTTT
TRBV4-1	TRBJ1-2	-	-	CASSTSGRSGGYTF	TGCGCCAGCAGCACATCCGGGAGATCGGGAGGCTACACCTTC
TRBV5-8	TRBJ1-2	TRBD1	once	CASSLAEGAILHYGYTF	TGTGCCAGCAGCTTGGCCGAGGGGGCCATATTACACTATGGCTACACCTTC
TRBV12-3/TRBV12-4	TRBJ2-2	-	-	CASSKQDTGELFF	TGTGCCAGCAGCAAACAGGACACCGGGGAGCTGTTTTTT
TRBV24-1	TRBJ2-7	TRBD1	once	CATSSRTGEPYEQYF	TGTGCCACCTCATCACGGACAGGGGAACCCTACGAGCAGTACTTC
TRBV4-2	TRBJ1-3	-	-	CASSQDWSSGNTIYF	TGTGCCAGCAGCCAAGATTGGTCGTCTGGAAACACCATATATTTT
TRBV10-1	TRBJ2-5	-	-	CASSERERETQYF	TGCGCCAGCAGTGAGCGGGAGCGGGAGACCCAGTACTTC
TRBV5-4	TRBJ2-2	-	-	CASTNRPGVTGELFF	TGTGCCAGCACCAACCGCCCGGGCGTCACCGGGGAGCTGTTTTTT
TRBV10-3	TRBJ1-4	-	once	CAISVGARDGAQLFF	TGTGCCATCAGTGTCGGCGCCCGGGACGGGGCGCAACTGTTTTTT
TRBV29-1	TRBJ2-1	TRBD1	once	CSADRGINEQFF	TGCAGCGCGGACAGGGGGATCAATGAGCAGTTCTTC
TRBV30	TRBJ1-3	-	once	CAWSVGNTIYF	TGTGCCTGGAGTGTTGGAAACACCATATATTTT
TRBV5-1	TRBJ2-1	TRBD2	-	CASSLALAGRDEQFF	TGCGCCAGCAGCTTGGCCCTAGCGGGACGGGATGAGCAGTTCTTC
TRBV11-2	TRBJ1-1	TRBD1	-	CASSPRTGGGAFF	TGTGCCAGCAGCCCTCGGACAGGGGGGGGAGCTTTCTTT
TRBV7-8	TRBJ1-2	TRBD1	-	CASSQGVGGYTF	TGTGCCAGCAGCCAGGGGGTCGGTGGCTACACCTTC
TRBV3-1/TRBV3-2	TRBJ2-2	-	once	CASSQGQQGGGELFF	TGTGCCAGCAGCCAAGGTCAACAGGGAGGCGGGGAGCTGTTTTTT
TRBV19	TRBJ1-4	-	-	CASSIREKLFF	TGTGCCAGTAGTATACGAGAAAAACTGTTTTTT
TRBV2	TRBJ1-6	-	-	CASSTGRSPLHF	TGTGCCAGCAGCACAGGGAGGTCACCCCTCCACTTT
TRBV28	TRBJ1-3	-	-	CASSLSGGPEAGNTIYF	TGTGCCAGCAGTTTATCTGGCGGCCCCGAGGCTGGAAACACCATATATTTT
TRBV19	TRBJ1-1	-	once	CASSSRTTEAFF	TGTGCCAGTAGTTCTCGAACGACTGAAGCTTTCTTT
TRBV6-6	TRBJ2-7	TRBD1	-	CASSYPGQAPSYEQYF	TGTGCCAGCAGTTATCCCGGACAGGCCCCCTCCTACGAGCAGTACTTC
TRBV28	TRBJ2-1	TRBD2	-	CASSLAGGSYNEQFF	TGTGCCAGCAGTCTAGCGGGAGGGTCCTACAATGAGCAGTTCTTC
TRBV5-4	TRBJ2-7	-	-	CASSLPAALRGEQYF	TGTGCCAGCAGCTTGCCAGCGGCCCTCAGGGGTGAGCAGTACTTC
TRBV7-9	TRBJ2-3	TRBD2	-	CASSPPGGRHTDTQYF	TGTGCCAGCAGCCCGCCTGGCGGGAGACACACAGATACGCAGTATTTT
TRBV11-3	TRBJ2-1	TRBD2	few	CASSLDQGGASGRNEQFF	TGTGCCAGCAGCTTAGATCAGGGTGGGGCTAGCGGGAGAAATGAGCAGTTCTTC
TRBV2	TRBJ1-4	TRBD1	few	CASSWTGAEKLFF	TGTGCCAGCAGTTGGACAGGAGCGGAAAAACTGTTTTTT